This TCR beta chain was captured in a study of technical replicates of blood from a few donors. Assay: immunoSEQ multiplex PCR; the TCRdb copy retains only in-frame clones and omits some. The table records about 83,000 clones, about 97% of them present only once. V was pared by 5 bases and J by 5 bases, with 10 bases between. Germline V gene data show CDR1 as MNHEY and CDR2 as SVGAGI. The CDR3 length is 13 residues. The TCR originated in a human donor in good health. The chain employs TRBV6-5 and TRBJ1-5, with D uncertain. The sequenced material came from T cells isolated from PBMCs. CDR3 protein: CASSDNAYQPQHF. CDR3 DNA: TGTGCCAGCAGTGACAATGCTTATCAGCCCCAGCATTTT.